This record concerns one T cell receptor beta chain sequence. The entry originates in a study of T cell responses to AZD1222 COVID-19 vaccine. Germline CDR1 MGHDK, CDR2 SYGVNS. This CDR3 is built from 12 residues. Trimming cost V 3 bases and J 12 bases, with 15 bases left between them. Measured with immunoSEQ multiplex PCR; TCRdb has only the in-frame clones, and not every one. Of 90,000 to 110,000 clones listed, about 88% are singletons. This TCR was sampled from an adult who received the AZD1222 COVID-19 vaccine. The sequencing here drew on peripheral blood, taken 28 days after the second AZD1222 dose. The chain employs TRBV25-1 and TRBJ2-7; no definite D call. The CDR3 loop is CASSDYIQRRYF. CDR3 nucleotides: TGTGCCAGCAGTGATTATATCCAGCGTCGGTACTTC.